This T cell receptor beta chain was captured in a study of T cell responses to AZD1222 COVID-19 vaccine. This clone came up once. Its specificity is unknown. Method: immunoSEQ multiplex PCR; TCRdb's copy keeps in-frame clones and lacks some. The repertoire holds some 90,000 clones, approximately 91% seen once, with roughly a fifth in the top ten. Findings and caveats of the study: Spike-specific TCR breadth and depth were elevated following two AZD1222 doses. The repertoires were collected only after the peak T cell response. Clonal diversity may have been underestimated in mostly white British donors. Nearly half of spike-specific TCRs reportedly target variant regions that are unmutated in the B.1.351 and B.1.1.7 variants.

This CDR3 is built from 13 residues. Per the germline V gene, CDR1 is SGHKS and CDR2 is YYEKEE (reference sequence). Trimming cost V 0 bases and J 5 bases, with 5 bases left between them. The clonotype originates from an adult in good health. The rearrangement joins TRBV5-5 to TRBJ2-2; D unresolved. Sequenced here: peripheral blood, sampled on day 0 of AZD1222 vaccination. DNA for the CDR3: TGTGCCAGCAGCTTGGATGGGACCGGGGAGCTGTTTTTT. Encoded protein: CASSLDGTGELFF.